The next 16 T cell receptor beta chains were all read from a single sample in a study of cytomegalovirus exposure and HLA in healthy donors. The PCR contained 60 Vbeta and 13 Jbeta primers. Profiled with immunoSEQ multiplex PCR; TCRdb holds only in-frame clones, not every one. Of over 150,000 clones in the sample, roughly three quarters were seen once. The sample was PBMCs. These receptors were collected from a man aged 60-69 years in good health and CMV-seronegative.

The V gene is TRBV5-4, the J gene TRBJ1-1, with D perhaps matching TRBD1 (6 bases). Per the germline V gene, CDR1 is SGHNT and CDR2 is YYREEE (reference sequence). The V end lost 4 bases, the J end lost 5 bases, and 15 bases lay between the germline ends. CDR3 length: 14 amino acids. As DNA, the CDR3 is TGTGCCAGCAGCGCGGATTCAGGGGCAACTGAAGCTTTCTTT. This codes for CASSADSGATEAFF.

The V call is TRBV5-6, the J call TRBJ2-5; D is undetermined. Germline V CDR1 and CDR2: SGHDT, YYEEEE. The ends were cut back, 4 bases at V and 5 bases at J, with 15 bases in the middle. The CDR3 is made up of 14 amino acids. CDR3 DNA sequence: TGTGCCAGCAGCCCCGGTCTGGTGTCGGAGACCCAGTACTTC. Protein product: CASSPGLVSETQYF.

This sequence joins TRBV7-2 and TRBJ2-5, with 10 nucleotides matching TRBD2. The last part of the DNA fits TRBJ2-7 better; the J call may be wrong. Germline loops: CDR1 SGHTA, CDR2 FQGNSA. CDR3 size: 16 residues. The CDR3 region has the DNA TGTGCCACCGCTAAAAGCGGGGGGGCCGGGCTCAACGAGCAGTACTTC. As protein: CATAKSGGAGLNEQYF.

V gene TRBV7-2 combines with J gene TRBJ2-7; D remains ambiguous. CDR1 and CDR2 (germline): SGHTA, FQGNSA. Between the trimmed V and J ends, which lost 3 bases and 4 bases, there was a span of 13 bases. The CDR3 spans 14 residues. For the CDR3, the DNA is TGTGCCAGCAGCTTGGGCCCCTTCGGTTACGAGCAGTACTTC. Residues: CASSLGPFGYEQYF.

This clone has a handful of counts. This rearrangement joins TRBV18 to TRBJ2-7; 8 positions agree with TRBD2. V lost 3 bases to trimming and J lost 0 bases; unmatched junction nucleotides: 13. This CDR3 contains 18 residues. The germline V gene encodes CDR1 KGHSH and CDR2 LQKENI. CDR3 sequence reads: CASSPRTIIAGSSYEQYF. The CDR3 bases are TGTGCCAGCTCACCCCGAACAATAATAGCGGGAAGCTCCTACGAGCAGTACTTC.

This clone came up a few times. The gene calls are TRBV21-1 and TRBJ2-5; the D segment call TRBD1 is taken from the table without a DNA check. TRBV21-1 is labeled a pseudogene. The CDR3 runs to 13 residues. Here the CDR3 DNA reads TGTGCCAGCAGCAAGCCCAGGGAAGAGACCCAGTACTTC. It is translated as CASSKPREETQYF.

A few counts support this clone. The chain couples TRBV7-2 to TRBJ1-1, with TRBD1 matching over 8 bases. There are 15 residues in the CDR3. The ends lost 1 base at V and 2 bases at J; junction bases unmatched: 3. Looked up from germline, CDR1 is SGHTA and CDR2 is FQGNSA. DNA for the CDR3: TGTGCCAGCAGCTTAGTCGGACAGGGCAACACTGAAGCTTTCTTT. Its translation: CASSLVGQGNTEAFF. The full variable domain, rest sourced from reference TRBV7-2 and TRBJ1-1, is GAGVSQSPSNKVTEKGKDVELRCDPISGHTALYWYRQSLGQGLEFLIYFQGNSAPDKSGLPSDRFSAERTGGSVSTLTIQRTQQEDSAVYLCASSLVGQGNTEAFFGQGTRLTVV.

With respect to this clone: At one boundary the junction diverges from the germline segment, which might be a read error. The sample carries other DNA sequences with the same CDR3. The rearrangement joins TRBV27 to TRBJ2-7, with 9 positions matching TRBD1. The germline V gene encodes CDR1 MNHEY and CDR2 SMNVEV (reference sequence). This CDR3 is built from 15 residues. CDR3 protein: CASSLSWTGAYEQYF. CDR3 DNA sequence: TGTGCCAGCAGTCTATCTTGGACAGGGGCATACGAGCAGTACTTC.

The gene calls are TRBV5-1 and TRBJ2-2, with 10 bases fitting TRBD1. The CDR3 extends over 17 amino acids. V trimming: 2 bases; J trimming: 6 bases; junction bases outside the gene matches: 10. Germline assignment: CDR1 SGHRS and CDR2 YFSETQ. CDR3 sequence: CASSFLVTGGFSGELFF. DNA of the CDR3: TGCGCCAGCAGCTTTCTCGTGACAGGGGGCTTTTCCGGGGAGCTGTTTTTT.

This chain joins TRBV19 and TRBJ1-2; D remains ambiguous. V was pared by 3 bases and J by 6 bases, with 17 bases between. CDR1 and CDR2 (germline): LNHDA, SQIVND (reference sequence). The CDR3 runs 15 residues. In DNA, the CDR3 is TGTGCCAGTAGTATCACCGACGGGAGGCGTCATGGCTACACCTTC. Protein sequence: CASSITDGRRHGYTF.

The chain employs TRBV4-2 and TRBJ1-1; possibly TRBD1 for D (6 bases). Per germline, CDR1 LGHNA and CDR2 YNFKEQ. The CDR3 extends over 13 amino acids. V lost 0 bases and J lost 6, with 8 bases in between. For the CDR3, the DNA is TGTGCCAGCAGCCAAGAGGGGGCGGCTGAAGCTTTCTTT. It translates to CASSQEGAAEAFF.

The rearrangement uses TRBV7-3 and TRBJ2-1, with unresolved D. The CDR3 is made up of 13 amino acids. V dropped 5 bases and J dropped 4 bases, with 9 bases sitting between them. CDR1 and CDR2 (germline): SGHTA, FQGTGA. In DNA form, the CDR3 reads TGTGCCAGCAGCAATACACGTTACAATGAGCAGTTCTTC. It codes for CASSNTRYNEQFF.

The sample holds a few counts of this clone. The V and J genes are TRBV11-3 and TRBJ1-1; the D gene is possibly TRBD1 (6 bases). Trimming left V 5 bases short and J 7 bases short, with 14 bases between. Germline CDR1 and CDR2: SGHNT and YENEEA. This CDR3 is 13 amino acids long. In nucleotides, the CDR3 is TGTGCCAGCAGCCAACAGGGTTGGGGTGAAGCTTTCTTT. Its translation: CASSQQGWGEAFF.

The V call is TRBV4-3, the J call TRBJ2-2, with TRBD2 as a possible D gene (6 bases). Germline loops: CDR1 LGHNA, CDR2 YSLEER. Trimming removed 2 bases at V and 4 bases at J, with 14 bases between. CDR3 length: 16 amino acids. CDR3 in amino acids: CASSQSERGGTGELFF. In nucleotides, the CDR3 is TGCGCCAGCAGCCAATCAGAACGGGGAGGCACCGGGGAGCTGTTTTTT.

The chain links TRBV6-5 to TRBJ1-1; D gene ambiguous. The CDR3 covers 13 residues. The V and J ends lost 9 bases and 2 bases respectively, with 13 bases between them. CDR1 MNHEY and CDR2 SVGAGI come from the germline V gene. The CDR3 region has the DNA TGTGCCAGTAAATCATGGAGTAACACTGAAGCTTTCTTT. Its translation is CASKSWSNTEAFF.

The gene calls are TRBV7-2 and TRBJ2-1; 9 positions agree with TRBD1. The V gene end was trimmed by 5 bases and the J gene end by 6 bases; junction bases not matched to a gene: 11. CDR1 SGHTA and CDR2 FQGNSA come from the germline V gene. The CDR3 has 16 residues. The CDR3: CASSPLPGQGRNEQFF. DNA of the CDR3: TGTGCCAGCAGCCCCCTCCCGGGACAGGGACGCAATGAGCAGTTCTTC.